Presented here are 30 T cell receptor beta chains from one specimen sequenced in a study of immune cell composition in non-small cell lung cancer. Sequenced by immunoSEQ multiplex PCR; TCRdb stores in-frame clones only, minus some. The sample lists 7,500 to 10,000 clones, approximately 61% occurring once. The normal lung sample lay at least 3 cm, and maximally far, from the tumour. The sample was non-adjacent lung tissue. These receptors came from a human donor with non-small cell lung cancer.

The J gene is TRBJ2-7, the V gene TRBV5-4; 7 nucleotides agree with TRBD1. J was trimmed by 2 bases and V by 4 bases; bases with no gene match: 3. CDR3 length equals 13 residues. Per the germline V gene, CDR1 is SGHNT and CDR2 is YYREEE (reference sequence). Here the CDR3 DNA reads TGTGCCAGCAGCCATGGGACAGCCTACGAGCAGTACTTC. Encoded protein: CASSHGTAYEQYF.

The rearrangement uses TRBV10-1 and TRBJ2-1, with 8 positions matching TRBD2. Germline CDR1 is WNHNN and CDR2 is SYGVQD (reference sequence). This CDR3 has 16 residues. V gave up 0 bases and J gave up 7 bases; unmatched junction bases: 8. The CDR3 protein is CASSESTGGAKNEQFF. CDR3 sequence (DNA): TGCGCCAGCAGTGAGTCGACGGGGGGGGCAAAGAATGAGCAGTTCTTC.

The V and J genes are TRBV25-1 and TRBJ1-2; a weak D match, TRBD1 (5 bases). In germline, CDR1 is MGHDK, CDR2 SYGVNS. This CDR3 is built from 13 residues. The germline V and J ends were trimmed by 6 bases and 0 bases, with 8 bases remaining between them. The CDR3 loop is CASRDKANYGYTF. CDR3 sequence (DNA): TGTGCCAGCAGGGACAAAGCTAACTATGGCTACACCTTC.

There are a few counts of this clone. This chain connects TRBV10-2 to TRBJ2-1; D unresolved. The germline V and J ends were trimmed by 8 bases and 8 bases, with 16 bases remaining between them. The length of the CDR3 is 13 residues. Per germline, CDR1 WSHSY and CDR2 SAAADI. Here the CDR3 reads CASASYRGDEQFF. The CDR3 DNA is TGCGCCAGCGCTAGTTATCGAGGTGATGAGCAGTTCTTC.

The rearrangement uses TRBV5-4 and TRBJ2-1, with TRBD1 identical over 9 bases. The CDR3 length is 15 residues. Trimming cost V 3 bases and J 7 bases; bases outside gene matches: 8. The germline gives CDR1 SGHNT, CDR2 YYREEE (reference sequence). The CDR3 here is CASSSPGTGLNEQFF. For the CDR3, the DNA is TGTGCCAGCAGCTCGCCGGGGACAGGGTTGAATGAGCAGTTCTTC.

The rearrangement links TRBV14 to TRBJ2-7; tentatively, D is TRBD2 (6 bases). The CDR3 contains 16 residues. Germline assignment: CDR1 SGHDN and CDR2 FVKESK. V was cut by 0 bases and J by 3 bases, with 15 bases left in between. CDR3 sequence (DNA): TGTGCCAGCAGCCAAGATGGGACTGGTGTTAGCTACGAGCAGTACTTC. It is translated as CASSQDGTGVSYEQYF.

A single count supports this clone. This chain connects TRBV6-1 to TRBJ1-2; 7 bases fit TRBD1. The germline CDR1 and CDR2 sequences are MNHNS and SASEGT. V was clipped by 1 base and J by 4 bases; unmatched bases: 9. This CDR3 has 16 amino acids. The CDR3 loop reads CASSEDRGGFGYGYTF. The CDR3 DNA reads TGTGCCAGCAGTGAAGACAGGGGCGGGTTCGGCTATGGCTACACCTTC.

This clone was seen only a few times. This chain links TRBV5-1 with TRBJ2-7, with D possibly matching TRBD2 (7 bases). Germline V gene sequence: CDR1 SGHRS, CDR2 YFSETQ. Between the trimmed V and J ends, which lost 0 bases and 3 bases, there was a span of 13 bases. CDR3 length: 15 residues. This CDR3 is CASSLVAGALYEQYF. CDR3 sequence (DNA): TGCGCCAGCAGCTTGGTTGCGGGGGCTCTCTACGAGCAGTACTTC.

The V and J genes are TRBV2 and TRBJ1-6; possible D gene TRBD1, 5 bases. The CDR3 contains 14 residues. The V and J ends lost 7 bases and 0 bases respectively, with 7 bases between them. Per germline, CDR1 SNHLY and CDR2 FYNNEI. The CDR3 coding sequence is TGTGCCAGCATGGGGGGCTCCTATAATTCACCCCTCCACTTT. Protein sequence: CASMGGSYNSPLHF.

This chain uses TRBV7-2 with TRBJ1-5, with a possible D match to TRBD1 (5 bases). Between the trimmed V and J ends, which lost 8 bases and 6 bases, there was a span of 11 bases. This CDR3 has 12 residues. CDR1 is SGHTA and CDR2 is FQGNSA in the germline V gene. The CDR3 loop is CASGQGTQPQHF. The CDR3 DNA reads as TGTGCCAGCGGGCAGGGAACTCAGCCCCAGCATTTT. The variable domain in full, completed from reference TRBV7-2 and TRBJ1-5, reads GAGVSQSPSNKVTEKGKDVELRCDPISGHTALYWYRQSLGQGLEFLIYFQGNSAPDKSGLPSDRFSAERTGGSVSTLTIQRTQQEDSAVYLCASGQGTQPQHFGDGTRLSIL.

The genes are TRBV7-9 and TRBJ2-2; D may be TRBD1 (6 bases). The CDR3 covers 12 residues. Germline CDR1 and CDR2: SEHNR and FQNEAQ (reference sequence). Trimming left V 11 bases short and J 4 bases short, with 11 bases between. In DNA form, the CDR3 reads TGTGCCCCCGGCAGGGGCACCGGGGAGCTGTTTTTT. Amino acids: CAPGRGTGELFF.

The rearrangement joins TRBV9 to TRBJ2-7; maybe TRBD2 (6 bases). The CDR3 has 15 amino acids. The V end lost 4 bases, the J end lost 4 bases, and 18 bases lay between the germline ends. From germline, CDR1 is SGDLS and CDR2 YYNGEE. For the CDR3, the DNA is TGTGCCAGCAGCTCATCCAGTGGGGGGAGTTACGAGCAGTACTTC. Translated: CASSSSSGGSYEQYF.

This clone was counted between two and nine times. V usage is TRBV27 and J usage is TRBJ1-5; possible D gene TRBD1, 6 bases. CDR1 and CDR2 from the germline V gene are MNHEY and SMNVEV (reference sequence). V lost 5 bases and J 7 bases, leaving 12 bases between the germline ends. The CDR3 spans 13 residues. CDR3 in DNA: TGTGCCAGCAGTCTGGGGGCGAGGCAGCCCCAGCATTTT. Encoded protein: CASSLGARQPQHF.

This clone was found a few times. The V call is TRBV7-2, the J call TRBJ1-4; D possibly corresponds to TRBD1 (6 bases). From germline, CDR1 is SGHTA and CDR2 FQGNSA. Trimming shortened V by 7 bases and J by 8 bases, and 14 bases separated the two germline ends. There are 13 residues in the CDR3. The CDR3 DNA reads as TGTGCCAGCACCAGGGGCGGACTCGAAAAACTGTTTTTT. The encoded protein is CASTRGGLEKLFF.

CDR3 sequence reads: CASSLAGSGEETQYF. The CDR3 DNA follows: TGCGCCAGCAGCTTGGCCGGGAGCGGGGAGGAGACCCAGTACTTC. This chain joins TRBV5-1 and TRBJ2-5; 7 bases are shared with TRBD2. V was clipped by 0 bases and J by 5 bases; unmatched bases: 7. The CDR3 contains 15 residues. Looked up from germline, CDR1 is SGHRS and CDR2 is YFSETQ.

This clone was seen a few times. This chain joins TRBV6-5 and TRBJ2-3; 9 bases align to TRBD2. The CDR3 runs 15 residues. After removal of 6 bases from V and 3 bases from J, the junction contained 7 bases not matched to a gene. CDR1 and CDR2 (germline): MNHEY, SVGAGI. The CDR3, as DNA: TGTGCCAGCAGACGGGGACTAGCCGGGACAGATACGCAGTATTTT. Translated, it gives CASRRGLAGTDTQYF.

CDR3 residues: CATRDRGTYEQYF. The CDR3, as DNA: TGTGCCACCCGGGACAGGGGGACCTACGAGCAGTACTTC. The chain recombines TRBV7-9 with TRBJ2-7; 11 positions agree with TRBD1. This CDR3 has 13 residues. The germline gives CDR1 SEHNR, CDR2 FQNEAQ (reference sequence). The trim removed 10 bases at V and 2 bases at J, leaving 4 bases unmatched.

The V and J genes are TRBV5-1 and TRBJ2-5, with D possibly being TRBD1 (6 bases). The CDR3 is 15 amino acids. V lost 2 bases, J lost 1 base, and 12 bases lay in between. The V gene's germline CDR1 is SGHRS and CDR2 YFSETQ. The DNA of the CDR3 is TGCGCCAGCAGCTTTGGGGGCGCCCCCCAAGAGACCCAGTACTTC. The encoded protein is CASSFGGAPQETQYF. The full variable domain, completed using reference TRBV5-1 and TRBJ2-5, is KAGVTQTPRYLIKTRGQQVTLSCSPISGHRSVSWYQQTPGQGLQFLFEYFSETQRNKGNFPGRFSGRQFSNSRSEMNVSTLELGDSALYLCASSFGGAPQETQYFGPGTRLLVL.

This clone is medium-sized. V gene TRBV6-6 combines with J gene TRBJ1-5; 9 bases are shared with TRBD1. The CDR3 loop spans 15 amino acids. CDR1 is MNHNY and CDR2 is SVGAGI in the germline V gene (reference sequence). V was pared by 2 bases and J by 6 bases, with 5 bases of the junction left unmatched. CDR3 loop: CASSYAGTGSQPQHF. Here the CDR3 DNA reads TGTGCCAGCAGTTACGCCGGGACAGGGTCTCAGCCCCAGCATTTT.

V and J are TRBV20-1 and TRBJ1-1, with no clear D. Germline assignment: CDR1 DFQATT and CDR2 SNEGSKA (reference sequence). Trimming took 4 bases from V and 1 from J, leaving 4 bases between them. The CDR3 spans 11 residues. The CDR3, as DNA: TGCAGTGCTACAGGGAACACTGAAGCTTTCTTT. Translation: CSATGNTEAFF.

The chain employs TRBV29-1 and TRBJ2-7; 7 bases fit TRBD1. From germline, CDR1 is SQVTM and CDR2 ANQGSEA. J gave up 2 bases and V 6 bases, and 7 bases lay outside the gene matches. The CDR3 is 13 amino acids. The CDR3 region has the DNA TGCAGCGTGAATACAGGGGATACCTACGAGCAGTACTTC. This sequence encodes CSVNTGDTYEQYF.

In the case of this clone: Other DNA sequences in this sample translate to the same CDR3. This chain links TRBV19 with TRBJ1-1; D uncertain. The V and J ends lost 6 bases and 4 bases respectively, with 15 bases between them. The CDR3 sequence is 14 residues long. Germline V gene sequence: CDR1 LNHDA, CDR2 SQIVND (reference sequence). CDR3 bases: TGTGCCAGTAGCCCTGCGGTGGGAGGCACTGAAGCTTTCTTT. It encodes CASSPAVGGTEAFF. The whole variable domain, remainder taken from reference TRBV19 and TRBJ1-1, is DGGITQSPKYLFRKEGQNVTLSCEQNLNHDAMYWYRQDPGQGLRLIYYSQIVNDFQKGDIAEGYSVSREKKESFPLTVTSAQKNPTAFYLCASSPAVGGTEAFFGQGTRLTVV.

The rearrangement links TRBV11-2 to TRBJ1-6; 7 nucleotides align to TRBD1. The germline CDR1 and CDR2 sequences are SGHAT and FQNNGV. The CDR3 is 16 amino acids. Germline trimming cut 5 bases from V and 4 bases from J; bases unmatched to any gene: 8. The CDR3 DNA reads TGTGCCAGCAGCACCCCAGGGGGGACTTATAATTCACCCCTCCACTTT. Residues: CASSTPGGTYNSPLHF.

The J gene is TRBJ2-7, the V gene TRBV7-8; 9 nucleotides agree with TRBD1. V shed 4 bases, J shed 7 bases, and the junction held 5 bases outside the gene matches. The CDR3 spans 13 residues. CDR1 is SGHVS, CDR2 FQNEAQ, per germline. The CDR3 region has the DNA TGTGCCAGCAGCTCGGACAGGGGCAGGGAGCAGTACTTC. Protein: CASSSDRGREQYF.

The chain joins TRBV5-1 to TRBJ1-3; 9 bases match TRBD1. The CDR3 is 16 amino acids. The germline gives CDR1 SGHRS, CDR2 YFSETQ. Losses at the gene ends were 4 bases for V and 4 bases for J; bases not matched to a gene: 9. The CDR3 here is CASSPAGTGSGNTIYF. In DNA, the CDR3 is TGCGCCAGCAGCCCCGCCGGGACAGGGAGCGGAAACACCATATATTTT.

The chain links TRBV19 to TRBJ1-1; perhaps TRBD1 as D (5 bases). In germline, CDR1 is LNHDA, CDR2 SQIVND (reference sequence). The CDR3 is made up of 16 amino acids. Deletions cut 5 bases from V and 0 bases from J, with 16 bases between. CDR3 amino acids: CASSGYRTTMNTEAFF. The DNA for the CDR3 is TGTGCCAGTAGTGGTTACAGGACCACCATGAACACTGAAGCTTTCTTT.

This clone was detected only a few times. The genes are TRBV11-2 and TRBJ1-2, with a weak D call TRBD1 (6 bases). V was trimmed by 0 bases and J by 5 bases, leaving 19 bases between them. Germline CDR1 SGHAT, CDR2 FQNNGV. This CDR3 spans 17 amino acids. The CDR3 region is CASSLEPWGLTQYGYTF. In DNA, the CDR3 is TGTGCCAGCAGCTTAGAGCCATGGGGGCTCACTCAATATGGCTACACCTTC.

The rearrangement uses TRBV7-2 and TRBJ1-5; 7 bases agree with TRBD1. Germline CDR1 is SGHTA and CDR2 is FQGNSA. Trimming removed 2 bases from V and 7 bases from J; junction bases left unmatched: 8. The CDR3 contains 15 residues. In DNA, the CDR3 is TGTGCCAGCAGCTTACAGGAACAGGGGAGGCAGCCCCAGCATTTT. Translation gives CASSLQEQGRQPQHF.

V gene TRBV4-1 combines with J gene TRBJ2-5; 8 positions match TRBD1. The CDR3 covers 17 residues. V trimming: 4 bases; J trimming: 3 bases; junction bases outside the gene matches: 13. The germline CDR1 and CDR2 sequences are MGHRA and YSYEKL. CDR3 nucleotide sequence: TGCGCCAGCAGCCCACAAGACCGGGGACAGGCAGAAGAGACCCAGTACTTC. It codes for CASSPQDRGQAEETQYF.

The chain employs TRBV27 and TRBJ1-5; D not certain. Germline V gives CDR1 MNHEY, CDR2 SMNVEV (reference sequence). The CDR3 contains 16 residues. Trimming pared 5 bases from V and 2 bases from J, leaving 16 bases between. In DNA form, the CDR3 reads TGTGCCAGCAGTCCATTGAGGGTGGACGGCAATCAGCCCCAGCATTTT. This sequence encodes CASSPLRVDGNQPQHF.